Listed below are T cell receptor beta chains from one sample, sequenced in a study of T-cell memory formation after mild COVID-19. MiXCR, applied by TCRdb to the 5' RACE reads, yields one record per CDR3 protein. The sample lists fewer than 600,000 distinct CDR3 sequences, roughly a fifth occurring once. The sequencing sample was made of PBMCs or a T cell subset sorted from them (not recorded which). The receptors originated from an adult woman who had mild COVID-19 (a few samples of this study predate the infection). Cell type and time point are not known. Both conserved end residues are part of each CDR3. A D gene is named only where the DNA matches it firmly. Clone size appears in some rows only: once, few, many, or a class for an expanded clone.

NA | TRBJ1-2 | TRBV5-1 | few | TGCGCCAGCAGCCGCTCGGGGATGGACTATGGCTACACCTTC | CASSRSGMDYGYTF
TRBD1 | TRBJ1-2 | TRBV20-1 | many | TGCAGTGCTAGAGATTTAAAAGGGGGCCTGATCTATGGCTACACCTTC | CSARDLKGGLIYGYTF
NA | TRBJ1-2 | TRBV25-1 | few | TGTGCCAGCAGTGAGGGGCAGGGGCCTGTCTATGGCTACACCTTC | CASSEGQGPVYGYTF
NA | TRBJ2-1 | TRBV7-9 | NA | TGTGCCAGCAGCTCCAATCCTACTAGCAGGGAGCAGTTCTTC | CASSSNPTSREQFF
TRBD1 | TRBJ2-7 | TRBV15 | NA | TGTGCCACCAGCAGAGAGGGGAGACAGGGTTCCTACGAGCAGTACTTC | CATSREGRQGSYEQYF
TRBD1 | TRBJ2-3 | TRBV5-1 | many | TGCGCCAGCAGCTTGGTAGGGGGCGAAACAGATACGCAGTATTTT | CASSLVGGETDTQYF
NA | TRBJ2-7 | TRBV6-1 | NA | TGTGCCAGCAGTGAAGCGGGACATCCCTACGAGCAGTACTTC | CASSEAGHPYEQYF
TRBD1 | TRBJ1-4 | TRBV12-3/TRBV12-4 | NA | TGTGCCAGCAGTTTAACGGCGACAGGGGAAATTGAAAAACTGTTTTTT | CASSLTATGEIEKLFF
NA | TRBJ2-3 | TRBV7-9 | few | TGTGCCAGCAGCGACGTCGCAGATACGCAGTATTTT | CASSDVADTQYF
NA | TRBJ1-1 | TRBV5-5 | NA | TGTGCCAGCAGCCTGGGGCTTCGGCGTGGACTGAACACTGAAGCTTTCTTT | CASSLGLRRGLNTEAFF
TRBD1 | TRBJ1-4 | TRBV5-1 | NA | TGCGCCAGCAGGGGACAGGGGCCGGCTAATGAAAAACTGTTTTTT | CASRGQGPANEKLFF
NA | TRBJ1-6 | TRBV7-9 | NA | TGTGCCAGCAGCTTTTGGACACGGGGCAATTCACCCCTCCACTTT | CASSFWTRGNSPLHF
NA | TRBJ2-2 | TRBV5-1 | few | TGCGCCAGCAGCTTCGGGCAGTACACCGGGGAGCTGTTTTTT | CASSFGQYTGELFF
TRBD2 | TRBJ2-1 | TRBV12-3/TRBV12-4 | few | TGTGCCAGCAGAATAGCGGGAGGGGTCTACAATGAGCAGTTCTTC | CASRIAGGVYNEQFF
TRBD1 | TRBJ2-7 | TRBV4-3 | NA | TGCGCCAGCAGCCAAGCCCCGGGACAGGGCTCCTACGAGCAGTACTTC | CASSQAPGQGSYEQYF
NA | TRBJ2-5 | TRBV12-3/TRBV12-4 | NA | TGTGCCAGCACCACCCGGGACTTAGCCATGAAGACCCAGTACTTC | CASTTRDLAMKTQYF
TRBD1 | TRBJ1-1 | TRBV29-1 | few | TGCAGCGCCCGGACAGGACTAGGGGGAGGGGTGGCTGAAGCTTTCTTT | CSARTGLGGGVAEAFF
NA | TRBJ2-1 | TRBV3-1 | many | TGTGCCAGCAGCTCCATGTACGGGCGGGCCTACAATGAGCAGTTCTTC | CASSSMYGRAYNEQFF
NA | TRBJ2-7 | TRBV7-2 | NA | TGTGCCAGCAGCTTCAGGACAAGGGAGAAAGTAGACGAGCAGTACTTC | CASSFRTREKVDEQYF
NA | TRBJ2-2 | TRBV28 | NA | TGTGCCAGCAGCCCTCGACGGCCCGGGGAGCTGTTTTTT | CASSPRRPGELFF
NA | TRBJ2-7 | TRBV30 | NA | TGTGCCTGGATTTCCTCCGGGACGGGGGCCTACGAGCAGTACTTC | CAWISSGTGAYEQYF
NA | TRBJ1-5 | TRBV7-9 | few | TGTGCCAGCAGCTTAATTAATCAGCCCCAGCATTTT | CASSLINQPQHF
NA | TRBJ2-3 | TRBV14 | NA | TGTGCCAGCAGCCAAGGTGGGCCATATACGCAGTATTTT | CASSQGGPYTQYF
NA | TRBJ2-7 | TRBV12-3/TRBV12-4 | few | TGTGCCAGCAGTTTCCACGGGGACCCCTACGAGCAGTACTTC | CASSFHGDPYEQYF
NA | TRBJ2-1 | TRBV5-1 | NA | TGCGCCAGCAGCTCCTCCGGCCACTACAATGAGCAGTTCTTC | CASSSSGHYNEQFF
NA | TRBJ2-1 | TRBV7-2 | NA | TGTGCCAGCAGCTTACCAGGGGACCCCCGGGGCGATGAGCAGTTCTTC | CASSLPGDPRGDEQFF
NA | TRBJ2-1 | TRBV11-3 | NA | TGTGCCAGCAGCTTCGTAGATGTTACCAATGAGCAGTTCTTC | CASSFVDVTNEQFF
NA | TRBJ2-3 | TRBV12-3/TRBV12-4 | NA | TGTGCCAGCAGCCCTGGGGGCGGCATCTACTACACAGATACGCAGTATTTT | CASSPGGGIYYTDTQYF
NA | TRBJ2-5 | TRBV29-1 | few | TGCAGCGTTCGTTTGAGGGTGAAGGGAGAGACCCAGTACTTC | CSVRLRVKGETQYF
NA | TRBJ1-2 | TRBV20-1 | NA | TGCAGTGCTGGTAGACAGGCCTTCTATGGCTACACCTTC | CSAGRQAFYGYTF
TRBD2 | TRBJ2-1 | TRBV3-1 | few | TGTGCCAGCAGCCAAGTCCAACCGGGACTAGCGGTTAGCTCCTACAATGAGCAGTTCTTC | CASSQVQPGLAVSSYNEQFF
NA | TRBJ2-4 | TRBV4-1 | NA | TGCGCCAGCAGCCAAGATGGAGAACTAGCAAACATTCAGTACTTC | CASSQDGELANIQYF
NA | TRBJ2-7 | TRBV7-9 | few | TGTGCCAGCAGCTTAGGACGGGACCTGCAGTACTTC | CASSLGRDLQYF
NA | TRBJ2-2 | TRBV14 | NA | TGTGCCAGCAGCCAAGTTGGACCCCCCACCGGGGAGCTGTTTTTT | CASSQVGPPTGELFF
NA | TRBJ2-1 | TRBV5-1 | NA | TGCGCCAGCAGGAGGGGGGAGGCCTACAATGAGCAGTTCTTC | CASRRGEAYNEQFF
NA | TRBJ2-7 | TRBV29-1 | few | NA | CSVSGQGFSYEQYF
NA | TRBJ1-5 | TRBV6-5 | NA | TGTGCCAGCAGCCGCAGGCGGGGGAGCAATCAGCCCCAGCATTTT | CASSRRRGSNQPQHF
TRBD1 | TRBJ2-6 | TRBV24-1 | many | TGTGCCACCAGCCCCGACAGGGCTGGGGCCAACGTCCTGACTTTC | CATSPDRAGANVLTF
TRBD1 | TRBJ2-3 | TRBV6-4 | NA | TGTGCCAGCAGCGCTAGACAGGGGAGAGACACAGATACGCAGTATTTT | CASSARQGRDTDTQYF
NA | TRBJ2-2 | TRBV30 | NA | TGTGCCTGGAGTGTCGTAGCGAACACCGGGGAGCTGTTTTTT | CAWSVVANTGELFF
NA | TRBJ1-6 | TRBV7-8 | NA | TGTGCCAGCAGCTTAGGGCCAAGGGGTGTGGCTTCACCCCTCCACTTT | CASSLGPRGVASPLHF
TRBD2 | TRBJ2-5 | TRBV6-6 | NA | TGTGCCAGCAGTTCAATGTCCGGGAGGGGGGAGACCCAGTACTTC | CASSSMSGRGETQYF
NA | TRBJ1-1 | TRBV4-2 | NA | TGTGCCAGCAGCCAAGGTCTCGGAGCCATGAACACTGAAGCTTTCTTT | CASSQGLGAMNTEAFF